The 12 T cell receptor beta chains below all came from one sample that was sequenced in a study of blood T cell repertoires in COVID-19. Clones were read by immunoSEQ multiplex PCR, and TCRdb kept only the in-frame ones, dropping some. The table records tens of thousands of clones, about 81% of them present only once. The sequencing sample was made of peripheral blood. The source is a man older than 75 with acute or convalescent COVID-19.

Only one count was recorded for this clone. The chain joins TRBV6-2 or TRBV6-3 to TRBJ2-5; 7 nucleotides agree with TRBD2. V dropped 5 bases and J dropped 4; count of bases not matched to a gene: 4. The CDR3 spans 13 residues. Germline values: CDR1 MNHEY, CDR2 SVGEGT. The CDR3 reads CASSQGGRETQYF. In DNA form, the CDR3 reads TGTGCCAGCAGTCAGGGAGGGCGAGAGACCCAGTACTTC.

This sequence joins TRBV19 and TRBJ1-4, with 7 bases fitting TRBD1. The CDR3 runs to 14 residues. Germline assignment: CDR1 LNHDA and CDR2 SQIVND (reference sequence). V shed 6 bases and J 3 bases; nucleotides not matched to a gene: 4. The CDR3 protein is CASRDRAANEKLFF. In DNA form, the CDR3 reads TGTGCCAGTAGAGACAGGGCCGCTAATGAAAAACTGTTTTTT.

The V and J genes are TRBV5-4 and TRBJ2-5; the D gene is possibly TRBD2 (6 bases). Germline V gene data show CDR1 as SGHNT and CDR2 as YYREEE (reference sequence). CDR3 length: 12 residues. Trimming shortened V by 5 bases and J by 5 bases, and 10 bases separated the two germline ends. Written as DNA, the CDR3 is TGTGCCAGCAGGCGGGGAGGCGAGACCCAGTACTTC. It translates to CASRRGGETQYF.

This chain links TRBV5-1 with TRBJ1-2; 8 bases match TRBD1. V was pared by 5 bases and J by 3 bases, with 3 bases of the junction left unmatched. Germline loops: CDR1 SGHRS, CDR2 YFSETQ. This CDR3 comprises 13 residues. The CDR3 spells CASRPDRDYGYTF. CDR3 nucleotides: TGCGCCAGCAGGCCGGACAGGGACTATGGCTACACCTTC.

V and J are TRBV15 and TRBJ1-2; D gene uncertain. The CDR3 totals 14 residues. Germline V gives CDR1 LNHNV, CDR2 YYDKDF (reference sequence). The V end was cut by 3 bases, the J end by 3 bases, with 11 bases between. CDR3 in DNA: TGTGCCACCAGCAGGGTCGTGGGCGACTATGGCTACACCTTC. It specifies CATSRVVGDYGYTF.

The gene calls are TRBV27 and TRBJ1-2, with unresolved D. Trimming took 3 bases from V and 0 from J, leaving 5 bases between them. Germline values: CDR1 MNHEY, CDR2 SMNVEV (reference sequence). The CDR3 covers 13 residues. CDR3 loop: CASSLTPNYGYTF. The CDR3 nucleotides are TGTGCCAGCAGTTTGACACCTAACTATGGCTACACCTTC.

In this sample, this clone turned up a few times. The chain links TRBV9 to TRBJ2-1; TRBD2 agrees at 11 bases. This CDR3 spans 15 amino acids. Germline values: CDR1 SGDLS, CDR2 YYNGEE. J lost 8 bases, V lost 5 bases, and 9 bases had no gene match. The CDR3 nucleotides are TGTGCCAGCAGTGAAACTAGCGGGGGTGTCGATGAGCAGTTCTTC. This translates into CASSETSGGVDEQFF.

This chain uses TRBV7-2 with TRBJ2-7; D gene uncertain. V lost 2 bases to trimming and J lost 0 bases, with 11 bases between them. The CDR3 has 15 residues. From germline, CDR1 is SGHTA and CDR2 FQGNSA. The CDR3 spells CASSLRHGSSYEQYF. Written as DNA, the CDR3 is TGTGCCAGCAGCTTACGACACGGATCCTCCTACGAGCAGTACTTC.

This clone was picked up many times. The chain carries TRBV19 and TRBJ1-4; 7 nucleotides match TRBD1. The J segment lost 3 bases and the V segment lost 4 bases, leaving 8 bases of the junction unmatched. This CDR3 is 16 amino acids long. In germline, CDR1 is LNHDA, CDR2 SQIVND (reference sequence). CDR3 protein: CASSNPRTGSNEKLFF. The CDR3 region has the DNA TGTGCCAGTAGTAACCCACGGACAGGTTCTAATGAAAAACTGTTTTTT. Supplemented by reference TRBV19 and TRBJ1-4, the full variable domain reads DGGITQSPKYLFRKEGQNVTLSCEQNLNHDAMYWYRQDPGQGLRLIYYSQIVNDFQKGDIAEGYSVSREKKESFPLTVTSAQKNPTAFYLCASSNPRTGSNEKLFFGSGTQLSVL.

The chain employs TRBV7-9 and TRBJ1-4, with D maybe TRBD1 (5 bases). The CDR3 spans 15 residues. Trimming took off 4 bases at V and 2 bases at J, with 11 bases between the two ends. Germline CDR1 and CDR2: SEHNR and FQNEAQ (reference sequence). The CDR3 loop is CASSSPTATNEKLFF. The CDR3 coding sequence is TGTGCCAGCAGCTCCCCGACAGCCACTAATGAAAAACTGTTTTTT.

The rearrangement uses TRBV24-1 and TRBJ2-1, with TRBD1 identical over 10 bases. The CDR3 runs to 15 residues. Trimming removed 3 bases from V and 6 bases from J; junction bases left unmatched: 4. The germline CDR1 and CDR2 sequences are KGHDR and SFDVKD. In DNA form, the CDR3 reads TGTGCCACCAGTGATCCGAGGACAGGGGGCAATGAGCAGTTCTTC. It is translated as CATSDPRTGGNEQFF.

This clone appeared once. This chain links TRBV6-2 or TRBV6-3 with TRBJ1-3, with 9 nucleotides matching TRBD1. With V trimmed by 6 bases and J by 4 bases, 7 bases remained unmatched. Germline CDR1 MNHEY, CDR2 SVGEGT. CDR3 length: 15 amino acids. The CDR3 region is CASSSNRGPGNTIYF. The CDR3, as DNA: TGTGCCAGCAGCTCCAACAGGGGGCCCGGAAACACCATATATTTT.